One sample yielded the 32 T cell receptor beta chains listed below, sequenced in a study of cytomegalovirus exposure and HLA in healthy donors. PCR involved 60 Vbeta and 13 Jbeta primers. The table came from immunoSEQ multiplex PCR; TCRdb's copy has only in-frame clones and leaves some out. The sample includes about 150,000 clones, roughly three quarters of them seen just once. The sample comprised PBMCs. The source of these receptors is a middle-aged woman in good health and CMV-seropositive.

This chain links TRBV15 with TRBJ2-7, with 10 bases lining up with TRBD1. The V segment lost 5 bases and the J segment 5 bases; nucleotides outside the gene matches: 9. The V gene's germline CDR1 is LNHNV and CDR2 YYDKDF (reference sequence). This CDR3 is 15 amino acids long. CDR3 DNA sequence: TGTGCCACCAGCCCTAAAAGACAGGGGGCCCACGAGCAGTACTTC. This codes for CATSPKRQGAHEQYF.

The chain carries TRBV10-3 and TRBJ1-1, with D possibly being TRBD1 (5 bases). The length of the CDR3 is 14 residues. V was trimmed by 8 bases and J by 5 bases, leaving 18 bases between them. From germline, CDR1 is ENHRY and CDR2 SYGVKD. CDR3 coding DNA: TGTGCCATCCGGAGGGAGAGGGAGGGGACTGAAGCTTTCTTT. Amino acids: CAIRREREGTEAFF.

This clone was detected only once. The CDR3 DNA is TGCGCCAGCACCGCGGACAGGAGAAACACTGAAGCTTTCTTT. Amino acid sequence: CASTADRRNTEAFF. The genes are TRBV5-1 and TRBJ1-1; 7 bases match TRBD1. This CDR3 region has 14 residues. Trimming cost V 6 bases and J 2 bases; bases outside gene matches: 7. Germline V gene lookup returns CDR1 SGHRS and CDR2 YFSETQ.

Points on this clone: A read error may account for a junction end that differs from germline. This rearrangement joins TRBV11-3 to TRBJ2-6; maybe TRBD1 (5 bases). Germline CDR1 reads SGHNT; CDR2 reads YENEEA. The CDR3 consists of 14 residues. The CDR3 spells CASSLHSGANGLTF. The CDR3 DNA is TGTGCCAGCAGCTTACACTCTGGGGCCAACGGCCTGACTTTC.

V usage is TRBV4-3 and J usage is TRBJ2-1, with a tentative D call TRBD2 (6 bases). V dropped 4 bases and J dropped 4 bases, with 17 bases sitting between them. The CDR3 covers 16 residues. Germline assignment: CDR1 LGHNA and CDR2 YSLEER. The CDR3 spells CASSPKTGTHYNEQFF. The CDR3 bases are TGCGCCAGCAGCCCCAAGACTGGGACTCATTACAATGAGCAGTTCTTC.

The V call is TRBV28, the J call TRBJ1-6; a weak D match, TRBD1 (5 bases). The V end lost 8 bases, the J end lost 10 bases, and 21 bases lay between the germline ends. Germline CDR1 MDHEN, CDR2 SYDVKM. The CDR3 sequence is 15 residues long. CDR3 nucleotides: TGTGCCAGCTTCGCGACAGCCCAGGTTAACTCACCCCTCCACTTT. This encodes CASFATAQVNSPLHF.

The chain joins TRBV2 to TRBJ1-1; 8 nucleotides line up with TRBD1. The CDR3 totals 11 residues. Germline V gives CDR1 SNHLY, CDR2 FYNNEI. V shed 4 bases and J 10 bases; nucleotides not matched to a gene: 2. Here the CDR3 reads CASSVDRGAFF. The CDR3 nucleotides are TGTGCCAGCAGTGTAGACAGGGGAGCTTTCTTT.

For the CDR3, the DNA is TGTGCCAGCAGCTTAGAGTGGACAGGGGAGCAGTACTTC. Residues: CASSLEWTGEQYF. The chain is built from TRBV7-2 and TRBJ2-7; 8 nucleotides line up with TRBD1. The CDR3 is made up of 13 amino acids. In germline, CDR1 is SGHTA, CDR2 FQGNSA. After removal of 1 base from V and 7 bases from J, the junction contained 3 bases not matched to a gene.

The chain uses TRBV10-1 and TRBJ2-2; tentatively, D is TRBD1 (5 bases). Trimming removed 4 bases at V and 0 bases at J, with 15 bases between. The CDR3 is 17 residues long. The V gene's germline CDR1 is WNHNN and CDR2 SYGVQD (reference sequence). The CDR3 sequence: CASSVTGLESNTGELFF. The CDR3 nucleotides read TGCGCCAGCAGTGTAACAGGCCTAGAGTCGAACACCGGGGAGCTGTTTTTT.

This sequence joins TRBV11-2 and TRBJ2-3; 8 positions match TRBD2. The V segment lost 4 bases and the J segment 0 bases; nucleotides outside the gene matches: 0. Looked up from germline, CDR1 is SGHAT and CDR2 is FQNNGV. This CDR3 is built from 14 residues. The CDR3 nucleotides read TGTGCCAGCAGCTCTAGCGGGAGCACAGATACGCAGTATTTT. Translated: CASSSSGSTDTQYF. Full variable domain (outside the CDR3, taken from reference TRBV11-2 and TRBJ2-3): EAGVAQSPRYKIIEKRQSVAFWCNPISGHATLYWYQQILGQGPKLLIQFQNNGVVDDSQLPKDRFSAERLKGVDSTLKIQPAKLEDSAVYLCASSSSGSTDTQYFGPGTRLTVL.

On this clone: A read error may produce the germline difference seen at one junction end. V is TRBV4-3 and J is TRBJ2-6; a possible D gene is TRBD1 (6 bases). This CDR3 contains 19 residues. Germline V gene lookup returns CDR1 LGHNA and CDR2 YSLEER. CDR3 sequence (DNA): TGCGCCAGCAGCCCCTCAAGAAGGGGCCTACGGTCAGGGGCCAACGGCCTGACTTTC. It is translated as CASSPSRRGLRSGANGLTF.

The rearrangement joins TRBV5-4 to TRBJ1-2; 7 nucleotides line up with TRBD1. This CDR3 contains 15 residues. Germline assignment: CDR1 SGHNT and CDR2 YYREEE (reference sequence). The junction had 9 bases not matched to a gene; V was cut back by 1 base and J by 6 bases. CDR3 DNA: TGTGCCAGCAGCTTGTATGGTGAGGGGGCGCATGGCTACACCTTC. Its protein is CASSLYGEGAHGYTF.

This chain uses TRBV18 with TRBJ2-7, with TRBD2 identical over 8 bases. This CDR3 is 15 amino acids long. V was pared by 2 bases and J by 3 bases, with 6 bases of the junction left unmatched. CDR1 KGHSH and CDR2 LQKENI come from the germline V gene. DNA for the CDR3: TGTGCCAGCTCACCAAACGGACTAGCAGTCTACGAGCAGTACTTC. Translating gives CASSPNGLAVYEQYF.

The genes are TRBV7-8 and TRBJ1-5; D is unresolved. The germline CDR1 and CDR2 sequences are SGHVS and FQNEAQ. Deletions cut 2 bases from V and 9 bases from J, with 14 bases between. The CDR3 length is 14 residues. CDR3 nucleotides: TGTGCCAGCAGCTTACTAGTCGACGGTCGGCCCCAGCATTTT. It is translated as CASSLLVDGRPQHF.

In regard to this clone: One junction end does not reproduce the germline sequence, and a read error may be involved. The chain recombines TRBV5-1 with TRBJ1-2, with TRBD1 identical over 8 bases. Germline V gives CDR1 SGHRS, CDR2 YFSETQ. The CDR3 has 13 residues. DNA of the CDR3: TGCGCCAGCAGCCCGGACAGGGTCTATGCCTACACCTTC. Translation gives CASSPDRVYAYTF.

This clone was observed a handful of times. The rearrangement uses TRBV7-3 and TRBJ2-5, with TRBD2 identical over 12 bases. V lost 2 bases, J lost 5 bases, and 9 bases stayed unmatched. Germline V gene data show CDR1 as SGHTA and CDR2 as FQGTGA. This CDR3 has 17 amino acids. The CDR3 protein is CASSLSSGGAGHETQYF. In DNA, the CDR3 is TGTGCCAGCAGCTTATCTAGCGGGGGGGCAGGACATGAGACCCAGTACTTC.

In its sample, this clone was seen a few times. In DNA, the CDR3 is TGTGCCAGCAGCTTAGAGGTCGGACTAGCGGGGATTGATACGCAGTATTTT. Translated, it gives CASSLEVGLAGIDTQYF. This chain joins TRBV7-2 and TRBJ2-3; TRBD2 matches 12 bases. The trim removed 1 base at V and 6 bases at J, leaving 8 bases unmatched. The CDR3 covers 17 residues. Germline CDR1 SGHTA, CDR2 FQGNSA.

The rearrangement joins TRBV4-1 to TRBJ2-5, with 12 bases that match TRBD2. Germline V lookup: CDR1 MGHRA, CDR2 YSYEKL. The CDR3 consists of 18 residues. Losses at the gene ends were 3 bases for V and 1 base for J; bases not matched to a gene: 9. The CDR3 coding sequence is TGCGCCAGCAGCCACTCCTATGGACTAGCGGGGCCCCAAGAGACCCAGTACTTC. Its translation: CASSHSYGLAGPQETQYF.

The chain couples TRBV5-8 to TRBJ1-2; 7 nucleotides align to TRBD1. V dropped 3 bases and J dropped 7; count of bases not matched to a gene: 3. This CDR3 has 12 amino acids. The V gene's germline CDR1 is SGHTS and CDR2 YDEGEE. Written as DNA, the CDR3 is TGTGCCAGCAGCTACAGGGGCGCTGGCTACACCTTC. Translating gives CASSYRGAGYTF.

V and J are TRBV6-5 and TRBJ1-1; the match to TRBD1 covers 7 bases. Germline V gene lookup returns CDR1 MNHEY and CDR2 SVGAGI. There are 15 residues in the CDR3. The trim removed 6 bases at V and 5 bases at J, leaving 12 bases unmatched. The CDR3 sequence is CASRGGQVLRTEAFF. CDR3 nucleotide sequence: TGTGCCAGCAGGGGTGGACAGGTCCTTAGGACTGAAGCTTTCTTT.

This sequence joins TRBV4-1 and TRBJ1-5, with D unresolved. With 0 bases removed from V and 2 bases from J, the gap between germline ends came to 8 bases. CDR1 and CDR2 from the germline V gene are MGHRA and YSYEKL. This CDR3 spans 15 amino acids. The CDR3 sequence is CASSQDLTRNQPQHF. The CDR3 nucleotides are TGCGCCAGCAGCCAAGATTTAACACGCAATCAGCCCCAGCATTTT.

The V call is TRBV18, the J call TRBJ1-1; the D gene is possibly TRBD1 (5 bases). There are 16 residues in the CDR3. V was pared by 1 base and J by 0 bases, with 12 bases between. Germline CDR1 is KGHSH and CDR2 is LQKENI. CDR3 sequence reads: CASSPLTADMNTEAFF. The CDR3 DNA follows: TGTGCCAGCTCACCACTGACAGCAGATATGAACACTGAAGCTTTCTTT.

The V gene is TRBV30, the J gene TRBJ2-7, with D perhaps TRBD2 (5 bases). CDR1 GTSNPN and CDR2 SVGIG come from the germline V gene (reference sequence). This CDR3 has 13 residues. The germline V and J ends were trimmed by 1 base and 5 bases, with 12 bases remaining between them. Here the CDR3 DNA reads TGTGCCTGGAGTGAAAATCCGAGGGACGAGCAGTACTTC. Encoded protein: CAWSENPRDEQYF.

This rearrangement joins TRBV19 to TRBJ1-2; 9 positions match TRBD1. The germline V gene has CDR1 LNHDA and CDR2 SQIVND (reference sequence). The CDR3 contains 17 residues. V was clipped by 3 bases and J by 4 bases; unmatched bases: 12. In DNA form, the CDR3 reads TGTGCCAGTAGTATCCGGGGACAGGGCTTTGTCGGCTATGGCTACACCTTC. This encodes CASSIRGQGFVGYGYTF.

The V gene is TRBV5-1, the J gene TRBJ1-4, with TRBD1 matching 7 bases. The V gene's germline CDR1 is SGHRS and CDR2 YFSETQ. Unmatched junction bases numbered 8, after V lost 5 bases and J lost 7 bases. CDR3 length: 14 amino acids. The CDR3 DNA reads TGCGCCAGCAGTTTGACAGGGATGAGTGAAAAACTGTTTTTT. Translating it yields CASSLTGMSEKLFF.

This chain joins TRBV4-1 and TRBJ2-7, with a tentative D call TRBD2 (5 bases). CDR1 and CDR2 from the germline V gene are MGHRA and YSYEKL. The CDR3 sequence is 16 residues long. Trimming left V 1 base short and J 3 bases short, with 16 bases between. The CDR3 bases are TGCGCCAGCAGCCAAGGAGGGCTGTACCGAGACTACGAGCAGTACTTC. It translates to CASSQGGLYRDYEQYF.

The gene calls are TRBV30 and TRBJ1-5; tentatively, D is TRBD1 (6 bases). V gave up 5 bases and J gave up 10 bases, with 21 bases separating them. Germline assignment: CDR1 GTSNPN and CDR2 SVGIG (reference sequence). The CDR3 runs 14 residues. The CDR3 loop reads CAWSDGTPFGPQHF. For the CDR3, the DNA is TGTGCCTGGTCGGACGGGACACCTTTTGGCCCCCAGCATTTT.

V and J are TRBV5-1 and TRBJ2-2, with D possibly matching TRBD1 (5 bases). In germline, CDR1 is SGHRS, CDR2 YFSETQ. This CDR3 comprises 15 residues. The V end lost 1 base, the J end lost 6 bases, and 13 bases lay between the germline ends. CDR3 loop: CASSLIGDSPGELFF. DNA of the CDR3: TGCGCCAGCAGCTTGATAGGGGATTCCCCCGGGGAGCTGTTTTTT.

The V gene is TRBV29-1, the J gene TRBJ1-2, with 7 nucleotides matching TRBD1. The germline gives CDR1 SQVTM, CDR2 ANQGSEA. The CDR3 runs to 15 residues. V dropped 0 bases and J dropped 4; count of bases not matched to a gene: 8. CDR3 region: CSVEDNRGRAYGYTF. The CDR3 DNA reads TGCAGCGTTGAAGACAACAGGGGCCGGGCCTATGGCTACACCTTC.

The chain recombines TRBV9 with TRBJ2-7; tentative D call: TRBD1 (6 bases). The CDR3 sequence is 13 residues long. V lost 3 bases and J lost 3, with 10 bases in between. Looked up from germline, CDR1 is SGDLS and CDR2 is YYNGEE. CDR3 in DNA: TGTGCCAGCAGCGCCACAGGGCACTACGAGCAGTACTTC. Protein sequence: CASSATGHYEQYF.

The chain is built from TRBV7-6 and TRBJ1-1; TRBD1 matches at 8 bases. The CDR3 runs to 13 residues. CDR1 and CDR2 (germline): SGHVS, FNYEAQ. The ends lost 5 bases at V and 4 bases at J; junction bases unmatched: 3. The CDR3 bases are TGTGCCAGCAGCAGGACAGGGTCCACTGAAGCTTTCTTT. It encodes CASSRTGSTEAFF.

The V and J genes are TRBV10-3 and TRBJ1-1; perhaps TRBD1 as D (6 bases). This CDR3 has 14 residues. With 6 bases removed from V and 7 bases from J, the gap between germline ends came to 18 bases. Germline V gene sequence: CDR1 ENHRY, CDR2 SYGVKD. The CDR3 DNA follows: TGTGCCATCAGCAACTGGACAGATAAAAGTGAAGCTTTCTTT. This sequence encodes CAISNWTDKSEAFF.